A selection of T cell receptor beta chains follows, all from one sample in a study of blood T cell repertoires in COVID-19. Sequencing used immunoSEQ multiplex PCR; TCRdb keeps in-frame clones, though not all of them. The sample holds approximately 240,000 clones, around 83% seen once. The source material was PBMCs or T cells enriched from blood (not recorded which). These receptors originate from a woman aged 40 to 50 with acute COVID-19. The CDR3 runs from the conserved cysteine through the conserved F or W. D genes are given only for firm matches. Not every row has a clone size; where given, it reads once, few, many or a size class.

CASSDPPAGEQFF | TGCGCCAGCAGTGATCCTCCGGCGGGAGAGCAGTTCTTC | TRBJ2-1 | NA | TRBV10-1 | NA
CASSWDRGHEQFF | TGTGCCAGCAGCTGGGACAGGGGACATGAGCAGTTCTTC | TRBJ2-1 | TRBD1 | TRBV13 | NA
CASSEYRGRLTEAFF | TGTGCCAGCAGCGAGTACAGGGGGCGGTTGACTGAAGCTTTCTTT | TRBJ1-1 | TRBD1 | TRBV9 | NA
CASSRTGGEGGYTF | TGTGCCAGCAGCAGGACAGGGGGCGAGGGTGGCTACACCTTC | TRBJ1-2 | TRBD1 | TRBV5-4 | NA
CASSTQGIANYGYTF | TGTGCCAGCAGCACCCAGGGTATTGCTAACTATGGCTACACCTTC | TRBJ1-2 | NA | TRBV5-5 | NA
CASSLIEGNTEAFF | TGTGCCAGCAGTTTGATAGAGGGTAACACTGAAGCTTTCTTT | TRBJ1-1 | NA | TRBV28 | few
CASSPGQGFWNQPQHF | TGTGCCAGTAGTCCGGGACAGGGGTTTTGGAATCAGCCCCAGCATTTT | TRBJ1-5 | TRBD1 | TRBV19 | NA
CASSPDRWANQPQHF | TGTGCCAGCTCACCGGACAGGTGGGCCAATCAGCCCCAGCATTTT | TRBJ1-5 | TRBD1 | TRBV18 | NA
CACPGTSTLSSYNEQFF | TGTGCCTGCCCCGGGACTTCTACCCTAAGCTCCTACAATGAGCAGTTCTTC | TRBJ2-1 | NA | TRBV30 | NA
CASTHGRGGYTF | TGTGCCAGCACCCATGGTCGGGGGGGCTACACCTTC | TRBJ1-2 | NA | TRBV11-2 | NA
CASSPADRSISGNTIYF | TGTGCCAGCAGCCCTGCGGACAGGTCTATCTCTGGAAACACCATATATTTT | TRBJ1-3 | TRBD1 | TRBV3-1/TRBV3-2 | many
CSVYFQLYNEQFF | TGCAGCGTCTATTTTCAACTATACAATGAGCAGTTCTTC | TRBJ2-1 | NA | TRBV29-1 | NA
CASSNPGKGEQYF | TGTGCCAGCAGTAATCCAGGGAAGGGCGAGCAGTACTTC | TRBJ2-7 | NA | TRBV6-2/TRBV6-3 | NA
CASSGTATEAFF | TGTGCCAGCAGCGGGACAGCCACTGAAGCTTTCTTT | TRBJ1-1 | TRBD1 | TRBV6-5 | NA
CASSWGQGAYGYTF | TGTGCCAGCAGCTGGGGACAGGGGGCCTATGGCTACACCTTC | TRBJ1-2 | TRBD1 | TRBV7-9 | NA
CASSGDSKNQPQHF | TGTGCCAGCAGTGGTGACAGTAAGAATCAGCCCCAGCATTTT | TRBJ1-5 | NA | TRBV2 | NA
CASSRGQGYGYTF | TGCGCCAGCAGCAGGGGACAGGGCTATGGCTACACCTTC | TRBJ1-2 | TRBD1 | TRBV5-1 | NA
CASSDSSTGARGYTF | TGTGCCAGCAGTGACTCGAGTACAGGGGCGAGGGGCTACACCTTC | TRBJ1-2 | TRBD1 | TRBV6-4 | NA
CASSRWDSHGYTF | TGTGCCAGTAGTCGATGGGACAGTCATGGCTACACCTTC | TRBJ1-2 | TRBD1 | TRBV19 | NA
CASENSGSASNEQFF | TGCGCCAGCGAAAATAGCGGGAGCGCTTCCAATGAGCAGTTCTTC | TRBJ2-1 | TRBD2 | TRBV5-1 | NA
CASSRLAGAEEQYF | TGTGCCAGCAGTCGGCTAGCGGGAGCGGAGGAGCAGTACTTC | TRBJ2-7 | TRBD2 | TRBV27 | NA
CASSENPSRDTQYF | TGTGCCAGCAGTGAAAATCCTAGTAGGGATACGCAGTATTTT | TRBJ2-3 | NA | TRBV6-1 | NA
CASNPQALSRNEQFF | TGTGCCAGCAACCCACAAGCTTTGTCCAGGAATGAGCAGTTCTTC | TRBJ2-1 | NA | TRBV5-8 | NA
CASSPGDTQYF | TGTGCCAGCAGCCCGGGTGATACGCAGTATTTT | TRBJ2-3 | NA | TRBV3-1/TRBV3-2 | NA
CASSLQGGGTGELFF | TGTGCCAGCAGCCTACAGGGTGGGGGCACCGGGGAGCTGTTTTTT | TRBJ2-2 | NA | TRBV5-4 | NA
CASSPGTGELYGYTF | TGTGCCAGCAGCCCGGGGACAGGGGAGCTTTATGGCTACACCTTC | TRBJ1-2 | TRBD1 | TRBV7-9 | NA
CASSLVYSTDTQYF | TGTGCCAGCAGCTTGGTTTATAGCACAGATACGCAGTATTTT | TRBJ2-3 | NA | TRBV5-8 | once
CASSDGTGDLDTQYF | TGCGCCAGCAGTGACGGGACAGGGGATTTGGATACGCAGTATTTT | TRBJ2-3 | TRBD1 | TRBV10-2 | NA
CASSVATGLTYEQYF | TGTGCCAGCAGCGTAGCCACAGGGTTGACCTACGAGCAGTACTTC | TRBJ2-7 | NA | TRBV9 | NA
CASSTTGFGSYEQYF | TGTGCCAGTAGTACGACAGGGTTCGGCTCCTACGAGCAGTACTTC | TRBJ2-7 | TRBD1 | TRBV19 | NA
CASRTGGGSGNTIYF | TGCGCCAGCAGGACAGGGGGCGGATCTGGAAACACCATATATTTT | TRBJ1-3 | TRBD1 | TRBV10-2 | once
CASSFSGGTKVNQYF | TGTGCCAGCAGCTTTTCGGGGGGGACAAAAGTAAACCAGTACTTC | TRBJ2-5 | TRBD2 | TRBV5-4 | NA
CASSLVSSSYNEQFF | TGTGCCAGCAGCTTAGTTAGCAGCTCCTACAATGAGCAGTTCTTC | TRBJ2-1 | NA | TRBV7-8 | once
CASSLRGDRADNEQFF | TGTGCCAGCAGCTTAAGGGGAGACAGGGCTGACAATGAGCAGTTCTTC | TRBJ2-1 | TRBD1 | TRBV7-8 | NA
CASSFRTGSYEQYF | TGTGCCAGCAGCTTCAGGACAGGGAGCTACGAGCAGTACTTC | TRBJ2-7 | TRBD1 | TRBV7-2 | NA
CASSRPISGSNTGELFF | TGTGCCAGCAGCCGTCCCATAAGCGGCTCGAACACCGGGGAGCTGTTTTTT | TRBJ2-2 | NA | TRBV3-1/TRBV3-2 | NA
CASSPGGSLTAGANVLTF | TGTGCCAGTAGTCCGGGGGGATCTCTCACCGCTGGGGCCAACGTCCTGACTTTC | TRBJ2-6 | TRBD2 | TRBV19 | NA
CASRDSGRTGELFF | TGCGCCAGCAGAGATTCAGGGCGCACCGGGGAGCTGTTTTTT | TRBJ2-2 | NA | TRBV10-2 | NA
CASSLPTGNTQYF | TGTGCCAGCAGCTTACCGACAGGGAATACGCAGTATTTT | TRBJ2-3 | TRBD1 | TRBV7-8 | NA
CASSFLDTDYNEQFF | TGTGCCAGCAGCTTTTTAGACACCGACTACAATGAGCAGTTCTTC | TRBJ2-1 | NA | TRBV5-4 | once
CAWRKLVNQPQHF | TGTGCCTGGAGGAAACTAGTAAATCAGCCCCAGCATTTT | TRBJ1-5 | NA | TRBV30 | once
CASSISSGTYEQYF | TGTGCCAGCAGCATTTCTAGCGGGACCTACGAGCAGTACTTC | TRBJ2-7 | TRBD2 | TRBV11-2 | NA
CASSLGRLVTDTQYF | TGTGCCAGCAGCTTAGGCCGACTAGTCACAGATACGCAGTATTTT | TRBJ2-3 | NA | TRBV11-3 | NA
CASSSHPGSSYEQYF | TGTGCCAGCAGCTCACACCCGGGGAGTTCCTACGAGCAGTACTTC | TRBJ2-7 | NA | TRBV7-2 | NA
CASSQDAGGNTEAFF | TGTGCCAGCAGCCAAGATGCGGGCGGGAACACTGAAGCTTTCTTT | TRBJ1-1 | NA | TRBV4-2 | NA
CASSLSENTEAFF | TGTGCCAGCTCGCTCTCAGAGAACACTGAAGCTTTCTTT | TRBJ1-1 | NA | TRBV18 | NA
CASSLAGANYGYTF | TGTGCCAGCAGCTTGGCGGGAGCCAACTATGGCTACACCTTC | TRBJ1-2 | NA | TRBV5-5 | NA
CASSLDGTGGSSPLHF | TGTGCCAGCAGCTTAGACGGAACAGGGGGCTCTTCACCCCTCCACTTT | TRBJ1-6 | TRBD1 | TRBV11-2 | NA
CASSSDSGTRETQYF | TGTGCCAGCAGCTCGGATAGCGGGACCCGGGAGACCCAGTACTTC | TRBJ2-5 | TRBD2 | TRBV5-4 | NA
CASSMRETQPQHF | TGTGCCAGCAGTATGAGGGAAACCCAGCCCCAGCATTTT | TRBJ1-5 | NA | TRBV27 | NA
CASSFGQFDSNQPQHF | TGTGCCAGCAGTTTCGGACAGTTCGATAGCAATCAGCCCCAGCATTTT | TRBJ1-5 | NA | TRBV5-8 | NA
CASSQDVTSDYEQYF | TGCGCCAGCAGCCAAGATGTGACTAGCGATTACGAGCAGTACTTC | TRBJ2-7 | TRBD2 | TRBV4-1 | NA
CASSQSRDRGPQPQHF | TGCGCCAGCAGTCAATCCCGGGACAGGGGCCCTCAGCCCCAGCATTTT | TRBJ1-5 | TRBD1 | TRBV23-1 | NA
CASSPPGRQGWNYGYTF | TGTGCCAGCTCACCGCCAGGGCGACAGGGGTGGAACTATGGCTACACCTTC | TRBJ1-2 | TRBD1 | TRBV18 | few
CASSGARGNQPQHF | TGTGCCAGCAGTGGCGCTAGAGGCAATCAGCCCCAGCATTTT | TRBJ1-5 | NA | TRBV2 | NA
CASSLPQGSPSRAYGYTF | TGTGCCAGCAGTTTACCCCAGGGTTCGCCCTCTCGGGCTTATGGCTACACCTTC | TRBJ1-2 | NA | TRBV28 | few
CATSDSGTGFEQYF | TGTGCCACCAGCGACTCCGGGACAGGATTCGAGCAGTACTTC | TRBJ2-7 | TRBD1 | TRBV24-1 | NA
CASSPAGGVTDTQYF | TGTGCCAGCAGCCCCGCTGGGGGGGTGACAGATACGCAGTATTTT | TRBJ2-3 | TRBD2 | TRBV7-3 | NA